This T cell receptor beta chain is drawn from a study of regulatory T cells in long-lasting Graves disease (dated by TCRdb to about 2021). At the level of the whole study: Newly diagnosed Graves' disease patients had taken antithyroid drugs for less than 3 months. The study was registered as a clinical trial and conducted in China. Persistent Graves' disease patients were compared with newly diagnosed Graves' disease patients by peripheral blood TCR sequencing and RNA sequencing. A total of about 35 samples underwent TCR sequencing, from 13 patients with persistent Graves' disease and approximately 20 patients with newly diagnosed Graves' disease. Study-level results and caveats: The small sample size was acknowledged by the authors as a limitation that may reduce accuracy. Peripheral blood alone was examined, since thyroid tissue, which constituted the primary lesion, could not be accessed. Sequencing and analysis were restricted to the TCR beta chain. Lower TCR Shannon entropy and fewer highly expanded clones were observed in persistent Graves' disease patients than in newly diagnosed patients, which suggested clonal expansion. Preferential use of TRBV28, TRBJ1-2 and TRBJ2-5 was observed in persistent disease, whereas TRBV20-1 and TRBJ2-1 were favored in newly diagnosed disease. More public clonotypes were shared among persistent patients (around 2,600) than among newly diagnosed patients (under 1,000).

A distance of 9 bases separates the germline ends of V and J, which lose 1 base and 11 bases respectively. There are 11 amino acids in the CDR3, from cysteine to phenylalanine inclusive. The CDR3 DNA has 33 bases and is translated from base 1. Via the germline V gene, CDR1 is SGHTS and CDR2 YDEGEE. The meaning of the sample's time point label: newly diagnosed GD, antithyroid drugs for less than 3 months. For both TCR sequencing and RNA sequencing, RNA was extracted from PBMCs using TRIzol. Graves' disease was diagnosed according to American Thyroid Association guidelines. Patients were recruited from an endocrinology department in Xi'an, China. Each patient gave about 8.1 milliliters of peripheral blood, collected in an EDTA anticoagulant tube. PBMCs were isolated by Ficoll Paque Plus density gradient separation without further T cell sorting. An Agilent 2100 Bioanalyzer and agarose gel were used to assess RNA quality, and a NanoDrop 2000 was used to measure RNA concentration.

This clonotype was seen at least ten times. It has no known antigen specificity. The record has no base qualities; no much larger clone is one base away. Libraries were prepared through multiplex PCR. For sequencing, an Illumina HiSeq 4000 was employed. TCR beta libraries were built with iRepertoire HTBI primers and Arm-PCR amplification of CDR3 regions. Before sequencing, the PCR products went through gel purification. The study's own analysis went as follows. A total of fewer than 80 TRBV and 14 TRBJ segments were identified across samples and were used for gene usage analysis of CDR3 amino acid clonotypes. COPE and FqMerger were used to merge filtered high-quality paired reads into contigs. BLAST was used to align contigs to the IMGT TRBV, TRBD and TRBJ reference genes, and CDR3 was defined following IMGT. Clonotypes above 0.1% frequency were classified as highly expanded clones. Shannon entropy was used to measure repertoire diversity, and the Gini coefficient was used to measure V-J evenness. A clonotype was considered public if more than one individual shared it. TCRdb passed the public sequencing reads through fastp at Q25 and MiXCR, retaining productive beta sequences. CDR3 protein sequences are deduplicated, and each keeps its most common genes and DNA. The V and J calls, along with clone size, are taken from TCRdb and not from the paper's own processing. The sample table lists approximately 270,000 distinct CDR3 sequences, around 19% of them with a count of one. 12% to 15% of the sample is taken by the ten largest.

This sample also appeared in a second study, on T cells in Graves' hyperthyroidism and ophthalmopathy. From that second study: Stable Graves' hyperthyroidism was defined as no progression to ophthalmopathy during 18 months of follow-up. Hyperthyroidism patients were newly diagnosed, had a disease duration of under 2 months, and were aged 18 to 65 years. Exclusion was applied to patients with uncontrolled infections, other autoimmune diseases, pregnancy or lactation. Diagnoses relied on clinical symptoms, serum thyroxine and TRAb, thyroid ultrasound and orbital computed tomography. For the first round of RT-PCR on the TCR CDR3, the HTBI primer set was used together with the Qiagen OneStep RT-PCR kit. Most expanded thyroid clonotypes (frequency above 0.001) were also detected in blood, a finding suggesting that blood repertoires may reflect thyroid immune responses. In cross-validation, a model built on a 13 V-J signature told ophthalmopathy apart from stable hyperthyroidism with about 90% sensitivity and around 84% specificity, and in testing the same model reached 80%/75%. In validation, the model predicted progression to ophthalmopathy with roughly 66% sensitivity and around 72% specificity, a median of around 6.6 months before onset. A discovery cohort of around 100 patients, 43 with Graves' ophthalmopathy and under 60 with stable Graves' hyperthyroidism, was used to find distinguishing TCR V-J signatures. An independent validation cohort of under 20 hyperthyroidism patients and approximately 15 patients who later progressed to ophthalmopathy tested prospective prediction of ophthalmopathy. The approximately 100 discovery patients were randomly split 7:3 into training and test sets. The study also compared thyroid tissue and blood T-cell repertoires from roughly 6 Graves' hyperthyroidism patients. After sampling, hyperthyroidism patients received methimazole starting at 30 mg daily, and ophthalmopathy patients received high-dose intravenous methylprednisolone. The libraries were constructed in a second round of multiplex PCR and then size-selected and purified. Sequencing of the libraries was done on an Illumina HiSeq2000 using paired-end 100 bp reads. SOAPnuke was used to process the raw data, with reads discarded if the reads contained adapters or uncalled bases, had a mean Phred below 15, or lacked an exact constant-primer or identifier match. High-quality paired reads were merged with COPE v1.2.5, and unique nucleotide sequences were defined as clonotypes. Clonotypes were aligned to IMGT TRBV, TRBD and TRBJ reference segments using MiTCR v1.1. Only V-J combinations with frequency above 0.0001, covering approximately 99% of repertoires, were analysed. The TCS score was defined as the ratio of F50 (clonal expansion) to E x V (chaos), calculated using BLOSUM62-based TCRdist between CDR3 peptides within each V-J. Welch's t-statistics and random forest reduced around 550 V-J features to 13, which were used in a naive Bayes classifier (R e1071). No statistical method was used to fix the sample size in advance, and group allocation was not hidden from the investigators. TCR Vbeta CDR3 sequencing of roughly 140 peripheral blood samples (more than 40 ophthalmopathy, 75 to 80 hyperthyroidism and approximately 17 progressor patients) is reported in the paper.

The sequence derives from a woman aged 25 to 39 with Graves disease. Donor details come from another sample of the same person, matched by shared clones. Sequenced here: peripheral blood mononuclear cells (PBMCs), sampled at new diagnosis, from a patient treated with antithyroid drugs. The chain couples TRBV5-8 to TRBJ1-1; matching of 6 bases hints at TRBD1 as the D gene. The CDR3 reads CASSLTGHAFF. The nucleotide sequence is TGTGCCAGCAGCTTGACAGGGCACGCTTTCTTT.